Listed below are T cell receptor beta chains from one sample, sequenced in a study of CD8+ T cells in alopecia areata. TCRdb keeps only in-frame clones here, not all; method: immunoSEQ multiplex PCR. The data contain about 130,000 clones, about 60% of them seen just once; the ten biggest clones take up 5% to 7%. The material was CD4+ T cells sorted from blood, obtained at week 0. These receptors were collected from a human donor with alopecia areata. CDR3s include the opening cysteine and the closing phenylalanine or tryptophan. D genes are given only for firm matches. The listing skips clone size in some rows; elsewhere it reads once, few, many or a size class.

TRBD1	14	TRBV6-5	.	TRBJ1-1	TGTGCCAGCAGTGACAGGGGGACGAACACTGAAGCTTTCTTT	CASSDRGTNTEAFF
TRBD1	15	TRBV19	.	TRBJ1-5	TGTGCCAGCAAAGGGACAGGGGGCGATAATCAGCCCCAGCATTTT	CASKGTGGDNQPQHF
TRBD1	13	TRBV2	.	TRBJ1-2	TGTGCCAGCAGTGGGGGGACAGGGAACGGCTACACCTTC	CASSGGTGNGYTF
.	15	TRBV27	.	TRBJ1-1	TGTGCCAGCAGCCAATCGGGTGGAGAGGGCACTGAAGCTTTCTTT	CASSQSGGEGTEAFF
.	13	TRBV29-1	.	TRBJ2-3	TGCAGCGGCGCGGGACGGCTCACAGATACGCAGTATTTT	CSGAGRLTDTQYF
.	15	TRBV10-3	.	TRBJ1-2	TGTGCCATCAGGGACACGGGCCTGGGGAAAGATGGCTACACCTTC	CAIRDTGLGKDGYTF
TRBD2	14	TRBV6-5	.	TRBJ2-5	TGTGCCAGCAGTTACTCTGGGACTAAAGAGACCCAGTACTTC	CASSYSGTKETQYF
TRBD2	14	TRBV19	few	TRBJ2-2	TGTGCCAGTAGGGCGGGGGGCAACACCGGGGAGCTGTTTTTT	CASRAGGNTGELFF
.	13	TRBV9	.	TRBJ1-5	TGTGCCAGCAGCGTAGGATCACTTGGGGACCAGCATTTT	CASSVGSLGDQHF
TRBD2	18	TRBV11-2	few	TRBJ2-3	TGTGCCAGCAGCTTAGTAATTTCGACTAGCGGGGTCACAGATACGCAGTATTTT	CASSLVISTSGVTDTQYF
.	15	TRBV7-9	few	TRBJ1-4	TGTGCCAGCAGCCGCTACGGGCTGGAGGGTGAAAAACTGTTTTTT	CASSRYGLEGEKLFF
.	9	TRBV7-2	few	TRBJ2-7	TGTGCCACCACCTACGAGCAGTACTTC	CATTYEQYF
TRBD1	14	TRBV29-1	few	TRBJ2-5	TGCAGCGTTGAAGATACAGGGGTAGAGGAGACCCAGTACTTC	CSVEDTGVEETQYF
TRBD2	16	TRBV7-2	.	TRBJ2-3	TGTGCCAGCAGCTCTAGGCGCGGGGGGGCCTCAGATACGCAGTATTTT	CASSSRRGGASDTQYF
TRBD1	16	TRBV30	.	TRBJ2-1	TGTGCCTGGAGTGTATTCTCAGGGGGCGCCAACAATGAGCAGTTCTTC	CAWSVFSGGANNEQFF
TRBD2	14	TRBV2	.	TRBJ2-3	TGTGCCAGCAGTGACGGGACTAGCGCAGATACGCAGTATTTT	CASSDGTSADTQYF
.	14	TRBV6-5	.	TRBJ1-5	TGTGCCAGCAGTTACTCATACGGGAATCAGCCCCAGCATTTT	CASSYSYGNQPQHF
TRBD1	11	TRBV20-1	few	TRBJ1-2	TGCAGTGCTGCGGGGGGACAGGCCCCGCACTTC	CSAAGGQAPHF
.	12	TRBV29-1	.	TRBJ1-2	TGCAGCGTCGACCCGACCGGTGGAGGCTACACCTTC	CSVDPTGGGYTF
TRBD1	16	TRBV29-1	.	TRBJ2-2	TGCAGCGTTGGTTCGACAGGGGACCTGAACACCGGGGAGCTGTTTTTT	CSVGSTGDLNTGELFF
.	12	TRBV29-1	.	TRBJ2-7	TGCAGCGTTGGATGGGGGGCTCGGGAGCAGTACTTC	CSVGWGAREQYF
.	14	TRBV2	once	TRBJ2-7	TGTGCCAGCGATTCCTCGGGGCAGCCCCACGAGCAGTACTTC	CASDSSGQPHEQYF
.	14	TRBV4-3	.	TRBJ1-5	TGCGCCAGCAGCCACGAATATAGCAATCAGCCCCAGCATTTT	CASSHEYSNQPQHF
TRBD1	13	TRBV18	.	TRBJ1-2	TGTGCCAGCTCTCCGGACAGGGTCGGCGCCTACACCTTC	CASSPDRVGAYTF